The next 5 T cell receptor beta chains were all read from a single sample in a study of CD8 T cells in Susac syndrome. After extraction with the RNeasy kit, roughly 0.5 to 1 ug of the RNA was reverse transcribed using random hexamers. MiXCR, run by TCRdb on the immunoSEQ multiplex PCR reads, gives a single entry per CDR3 protein. This table has more than 110,000 distinct CDR3 sequences, 95% appearing once. Material: CD4+ T cells from PBMCs. These receptors were collected from a human donor with Susac syndrome.

This chain connects TRBV15 to TRBJ1-2; TRBD1 matches at 7 bases. The germline V gene has CDR1 LNHNV and CDR2 YYDKDF (reference sequence). Losses at the gene ends were 1 base for V and 4 bases for J; bases not matched to a gene: 12. The CDR3 extends over 17 amino acids. In DNA, the CDR3 is TGTGCCACCAGCAGAGGTGGGACAGAGGGAGGGATCTATGGCTACACCTTC. This codes for CATSRGGTEGGIYGYTF. The full variable domain, completed using reference TRBV15 and TRBJ1-2, is DAMVIQNPRYQVTQFGKPVTLSCSQTLNHNVMYWYQQKSSQAPKLLFHYYDKDFNNEADTPDNFQSRRPNTSFCFLDIRSPGLGDTAMYLCATSRGGTEGGIYGYTFGSGTRLTVV.

This clonotype was detected once. This sequence joins TRBV11-2 and TRBJ2-3; possibly TRBD2 for D (6 bases). CDR3 length: 14 amino acids. CDR1 is SGHAT and CDR2 is FQNNGV in the germline V gene. Deletions cut 4 bases from V and 4 bases from J, with 12 bases between. CDR3 coding DNA: TGTGCCAGCAGCTATGGAGGGAGCGCAGATACGCAGTATTTT. This encodes CASSYGGSADTQYF.

The rearrangement uses TRBV3-1 and TRBJ1-2; no reliable D call. The CDR3 has 13 residues. Trimming removed 1 base from V and 4 bases from J, with 7 bases in between. CDR1 is LGHDT, CDR2 YNNKEL, per germline (reference sequence). CDR3 DNA: TGTGCCAGCAGCCAAGTGAGCCTCTATGGCTACACCTTC. This sequence encodes CASSQVSLYGYTF.

CDR3 coding DNA: TGCAGCGTCACCTACGCTAGCACAGATACGCAGTATTTT. Protein sequence: CSVTYASTDTQYF. The chain carries TRBV29-1 and TRBJ2-3; no clear D gene. The CDR3 is made up of 13 amino acids. Trimming stripped 6 bases from V and 0 bases from J, with 10 bases between. The germline V gene has CDR1 SQVTM and CDR2 ANQGSEA.

V is TRBV20-1 and J is TRBJ1-1; 7 bases are a match to TRBD1. Trimming cost V 1 base and J 8 bases; bases outside gene matches: 4. Germline assignment: CDR1 DFQATT and CDR2 SNEGSKA (reference sequence). The length of the CDR3 is 12 residues. CDR3 in amino acids: CSARVTGAEAFF. The DNA of the CDR3 is TGCAGTGCTAGAGTAACAGGGGCGGAAGCTTTCTTT.